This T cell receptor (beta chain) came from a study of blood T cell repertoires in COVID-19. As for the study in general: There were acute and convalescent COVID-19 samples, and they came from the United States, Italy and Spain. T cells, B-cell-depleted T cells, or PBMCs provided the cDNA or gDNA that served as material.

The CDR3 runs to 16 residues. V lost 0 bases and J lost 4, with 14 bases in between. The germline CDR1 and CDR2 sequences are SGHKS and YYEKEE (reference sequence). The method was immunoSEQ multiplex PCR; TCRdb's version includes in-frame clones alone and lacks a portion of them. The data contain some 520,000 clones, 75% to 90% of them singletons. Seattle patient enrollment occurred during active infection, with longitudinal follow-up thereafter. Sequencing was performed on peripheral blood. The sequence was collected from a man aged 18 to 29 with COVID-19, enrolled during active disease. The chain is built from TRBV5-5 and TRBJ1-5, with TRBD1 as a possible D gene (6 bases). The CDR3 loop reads CASSLVGGGSNQPQHF. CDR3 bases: TGTGCCAGCAGCTTGGTGGGAGGGGGAAGTAATCAGCCCCAGCATTTT.